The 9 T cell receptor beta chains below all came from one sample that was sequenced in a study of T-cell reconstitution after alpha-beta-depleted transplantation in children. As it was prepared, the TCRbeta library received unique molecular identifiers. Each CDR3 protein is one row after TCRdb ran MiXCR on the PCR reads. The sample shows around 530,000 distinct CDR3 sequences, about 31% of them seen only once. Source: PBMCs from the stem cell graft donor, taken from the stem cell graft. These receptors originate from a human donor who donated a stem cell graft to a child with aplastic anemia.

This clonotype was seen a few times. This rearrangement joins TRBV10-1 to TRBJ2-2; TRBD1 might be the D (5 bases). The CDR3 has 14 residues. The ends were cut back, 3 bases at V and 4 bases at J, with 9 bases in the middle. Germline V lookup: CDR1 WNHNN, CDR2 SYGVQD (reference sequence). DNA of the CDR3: TGCGCCAGCAGTGAAGGGGTGACCACCGGGGAGCTGTTTTTT. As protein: CASSEGVTTGELFF.

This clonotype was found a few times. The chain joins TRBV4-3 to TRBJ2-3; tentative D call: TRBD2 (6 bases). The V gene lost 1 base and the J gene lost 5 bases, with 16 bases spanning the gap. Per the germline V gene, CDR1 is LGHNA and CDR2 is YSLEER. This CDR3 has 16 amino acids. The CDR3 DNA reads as TGCGCCAGCAGCCAAGGGACTACGAGCTGGGGAGATACGCAGTATTTT. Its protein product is CASSQGTTSWGDTQYF.

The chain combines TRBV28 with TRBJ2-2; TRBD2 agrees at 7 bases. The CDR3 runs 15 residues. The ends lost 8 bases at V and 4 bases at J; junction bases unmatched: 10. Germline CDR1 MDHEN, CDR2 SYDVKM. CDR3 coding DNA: TGTGCCAGCCATTATAGCGGGCCGACCACCGGGGAGCTGTTTTTT. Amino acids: CASHYSGPTTGELFF.

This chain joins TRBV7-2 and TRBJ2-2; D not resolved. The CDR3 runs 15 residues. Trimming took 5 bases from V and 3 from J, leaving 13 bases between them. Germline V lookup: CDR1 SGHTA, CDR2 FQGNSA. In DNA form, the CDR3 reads TGTGCCAGCAGCCCTCGTTGGGCGGACACCGGGGAGCTGTTTTTT. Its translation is CASSPRWADTGELFF.

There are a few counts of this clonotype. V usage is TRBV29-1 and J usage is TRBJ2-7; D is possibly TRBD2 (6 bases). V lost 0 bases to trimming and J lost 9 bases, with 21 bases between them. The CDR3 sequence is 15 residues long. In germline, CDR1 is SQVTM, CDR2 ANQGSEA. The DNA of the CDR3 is TGCAGCGTTGAAGATCGCGCGGGACGGTTTGGAGCGCAGTACTTC. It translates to CSVEDRAGRFGAQYF.

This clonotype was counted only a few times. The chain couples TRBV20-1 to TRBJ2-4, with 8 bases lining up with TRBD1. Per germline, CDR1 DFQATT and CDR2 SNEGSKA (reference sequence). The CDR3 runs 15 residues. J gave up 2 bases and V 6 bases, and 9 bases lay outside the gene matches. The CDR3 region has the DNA TGCAGTGCCCACAACCGACAGGGGACCAAAAACATTCAGTACTTC. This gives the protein CSAHNRQGTKNIQYF.

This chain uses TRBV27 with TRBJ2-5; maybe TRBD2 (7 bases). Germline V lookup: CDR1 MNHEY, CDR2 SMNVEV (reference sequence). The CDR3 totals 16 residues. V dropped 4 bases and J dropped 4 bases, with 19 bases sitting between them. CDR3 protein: CASSSTGRVIGETQYF. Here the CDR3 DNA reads TGTGCCAGCAGTTCTACAGGGAGGGTGATAGGAGAGACCCAGTACTTC.

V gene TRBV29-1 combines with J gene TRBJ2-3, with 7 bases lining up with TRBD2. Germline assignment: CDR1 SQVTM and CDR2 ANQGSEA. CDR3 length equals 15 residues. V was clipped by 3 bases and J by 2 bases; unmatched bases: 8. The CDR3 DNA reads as TGCAGCGTTGACCGGGTCGGGAGGAACACAGATACGCAGTATTTT. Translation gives CSVDRVGRNTDTQYF.

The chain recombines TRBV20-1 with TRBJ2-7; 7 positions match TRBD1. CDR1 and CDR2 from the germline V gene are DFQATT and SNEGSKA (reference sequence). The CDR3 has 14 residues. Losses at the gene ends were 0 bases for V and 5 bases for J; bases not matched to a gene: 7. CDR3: CSARDARGSHEQYV. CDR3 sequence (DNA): TGCAGTGCTAGAGATGCCAGGGGGAGCCACGAGCAGTACGTC.